Here is one T cell receptor (beta chain) with its context. It was around 180 ng DNA, tens of thousands of T cell genomes, that sorted-subset replicate PCRs used. Measured with immunoSEQ multiplex PCR; TCRdb has only the in-frame clones, and not every one. The repertoire has some 680,000 clones, 55% to 85% of them found once; the top ten carry 1.5% to 2%. This entry belongs to a study of shared clonotypes between healthy human individuals. Study summary: The composition of the donors was a couple of women and a few men aged 18 to 49.

With 2 bases removed from V and 3 bases from J, the gap between germline ends came to 5 bases. Germline V gives CDR1 WNHNN, CDR2 SYGVQD (reference sequence). The CDR3 sequence is 12 residues long. This TCR was recovered from a woman aged 25 to 39 in good health. The sequencing sample was made of memory CD4+ T cells sorted from blood. Specified subset: CD45RA-negative fraction. The chain uses TRBV10-1 and TRBJ2-7; unclear D gene. This chain's CDR3 is CASSEKGYEQYF. Here the CDR3 DNA reads TGCGCCAGCAGTGAGAAGGGCTACGAGCAGTACTTC.